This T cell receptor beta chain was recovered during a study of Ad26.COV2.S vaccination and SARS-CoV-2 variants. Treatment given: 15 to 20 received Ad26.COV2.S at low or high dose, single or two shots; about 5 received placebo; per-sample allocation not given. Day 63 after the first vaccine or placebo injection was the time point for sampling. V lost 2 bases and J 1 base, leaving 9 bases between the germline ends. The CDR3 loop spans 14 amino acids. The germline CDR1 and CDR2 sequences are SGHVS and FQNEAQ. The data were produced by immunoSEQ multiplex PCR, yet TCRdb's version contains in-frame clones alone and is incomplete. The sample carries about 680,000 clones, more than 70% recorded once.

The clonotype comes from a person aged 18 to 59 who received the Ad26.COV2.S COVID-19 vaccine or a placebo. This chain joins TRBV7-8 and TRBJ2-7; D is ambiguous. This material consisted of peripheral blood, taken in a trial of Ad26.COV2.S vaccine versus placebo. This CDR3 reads CASSLSARSYEQYF. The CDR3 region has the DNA TGTGCCAGCAGCTTATCGGCACGTTCCTACGAGCAGTACTTC.